A few counts support the clone carrying this TCR beta chain. What it recognizes is unknown. The entry originates in a study of OX40 agonist ivuxolimab in advanced cancers. The wider study: Every patient in dose escalation had hepatocellular carcinoma, melanoma, renal cell or head and neck cancer. At 82.7% male, the cohort had a mean age of around 56 years, ranging from roughly 23 to 80. Study findings and constraints: Undetermined was the antigen specificity of the expanded peripheral T cells.

The table came from immunoSEQ multiplex PCR; TCRdb's copy has only in-frame clones and leaves some out. The sample shows 72,000 or so clones, over 75% of them seen only once. CDR3 length: 13 amino acids. Germline CDR1 MNHEY, CDR2 SVGAGI. Trimming removed 7 bases at V and 2 bases at J, with 11 bases between. The sample consisted of CD4+ or CD8+ T cells sorted from blood, taken in a trial of the OX40 agonist ivuxolimab. The chain carries TRBV6-5 and TRBJ1-2; D is perhaps TRBD1 (5 bases). This TCR derives from an adult with an advanced solid tumor such as melanoma, head and neck, liver or kidney cancer. The CDR3 DNA is TGTGCCAGCACCCAGGGCCCAAACTATGGCTACACCTTC. This translates into CASTQGPNYGYTF.